The clone carrying this T cell receptor (beta chain) was observed a few times. Antigen specificity is unknown. This CDR3 spans 14 amino acids. With 3 bases clipped from V and 9 bases from J, the junction kept 3 bases outside the gene matches. Per the germline V gene, CDR1 is SGHTA and CDR2 is FQGNSA. TCRdb reanalysed the 5' RACE reads using MiXCR and keeps one entry per CDR3 protein. Here the sample spans approximately 500,000 distinct CDR3 sequences, around a quarter being singletons. The sample is drawn from a study of T-cell memory formation after mild COVID-19. Overall study findings and caveats: Clones contracting over day 15 to 85 were CD4/CD8 balanced, with later expanders leaning CD4+.

Input material: PBMCs or a T cell subset sorted from them (not recorded which). This TCR was recovered from an adult woman who had mild COVID-19 (a few samples of this study predate the infection). Cell type and time point are not known. The chain combines TRBV7-2 with TRBJ2-5; 14 bases agree with TRBD2. This CDR3 is CASSLGLAGVAQYF. The CDR3 coding sequence is TGTGCCAGCAGCTTGGGACTAGCGGGGGTGGCCCAGTACTTC.